This TCR beta chain was captured in a study of CD8+ T cells in alopecia areata. Study-wide background: Twice a day, 5 to 10 mg of oral tofacitinib was administered to treated patients. Affected scalp percentage determined the severity score of treated patients.

Noted treatment: oral pan-JAK inhibitor, 5-10 mg twice daily. Collected material from alopecia areata patients comprised lesional scalp punch biopsies and peripheral blood. Ten or more counts support this clone. Sequencing relied on a cDNA template that was reverse transcribed from extracted RNA. Clones were sequenced by immunoSEQ multiplex PCR, and TCRdb holds only the in-frame ones, with some missing. Among 250,000 to 350,000 clones listed, over 45% were seen once. Trimming took 6 bases from V and 6 from J; bases not matched to a gene: 7. Germline V CDR1 and CDR2: SGHTA, FQGNSA. The CDR3 is 15 amino acids.

Source: CD4+ T cells sorted from blood, taken at roughly week 52, from a patient treated with tofacitinib. The chain has TRBV7-2 and TRBJ2-2; TRBD1 matches 10 bases. This receptor was obtained from a human donor with alopecia areata. CDR3: CASSRDRGGAGELFF. In DNA, the CDR3 is TGTGCCAGCAGTAGGGACAGGGGTGGCGCCGGGGAGCTGTTTTTT.